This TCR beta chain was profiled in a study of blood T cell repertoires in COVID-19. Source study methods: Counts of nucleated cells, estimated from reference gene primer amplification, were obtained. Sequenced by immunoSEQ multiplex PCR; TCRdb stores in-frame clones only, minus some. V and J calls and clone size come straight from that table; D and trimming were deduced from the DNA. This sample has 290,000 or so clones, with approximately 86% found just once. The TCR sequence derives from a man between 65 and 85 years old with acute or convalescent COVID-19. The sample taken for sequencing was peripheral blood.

The CDR3 DNA reads as TGTGCCAGCAGCTTGGACATAGGCCGGAACACCATATATTTT. Protein: CASSLDIGRNTIYF. The chain joins TRBV7-9 to TRBJ1-3; the D gene is possibly TRBD1 (5 bases). V lost 3 bases and J lost 7, with 13 bases in between. Germline CDR1 SEHNR, CDR2 FQNEAQ (reference sequence). The CDR3 is made up of 14 amino acids.